These 3 T cell receptor beta chains were all obtained from the same sample, sequenced in a study of chemoradiotherapy in HPV16-positive cancers. Repertoires were generated with immunoSEQ multiplex PCR, while TCRdb's copy carries only in-frame clones and drops some. Among about 15,000 clones listed, approximately 74% were seen once. This sample was gathered from a patient who underwent chemoradiotherapy. These receptors were collected from a human donor with HPV-associated anogenital cancer.

The genes are TRBV27 and TRBJ2-5, with 7 bases that match TRBD2. CDR3 length: 13 residues. J gave up 4 bases and V 6 bases, and 5 bases lay outside the gene matches. Germline V lookup: CDR1 MNHEY, CDR2 SMNVEV (reference sequence). The DNA for the CDR3 is TGTGCCAGCAGCCGCTGGGAGGGAGAGACCCAGTACTTC. Translating it yields CASSRWEGETQYF.

This clone has just a few counts. The V call is TRBV5-1, the J call TRBJ2-3; D perhaps matches TRBD2 (5 bases). The CDR3 contains 15 residues. CDR1 is SGHRS and CDR2 is YFSETQ in the germline V gene. Trimming left V 0 bases short and J 4 bases short, with 12 bases between. CDR3 sequence reads: CASSLGGSDSDTQYF. The DNA for the CDR3 is TGCGCCAGCAGCTTGGGAGGGAGTGATTCAGATACGCAGTATTTT.

V gene TRBV29-1 combines with J gene TRBJ2-7, with 9 nucleotides matching TRBD2. Germline V CDR1 and CDR2: SQVTM, ANQGSEA. The CDR3 extends over 17 amino acids. V dropped 6 bases and J dropped 2; count of bases not matched to a gene: 17. The CDR3 nucleotides read TGCAGCGTGAGGGGACTAGCTGACGAAACTCCAACCTACGAGCAGTACTTC. This encodes CSVRGLADETPTYEQYF.